These 7 T cell receptor beta chains originate from one sample sequenced in a study of response to subunit inactivated influenza vaccine. MiXCR, applied by TCRdb to the RT-PCR reads, yields one record per CDR3 protein. The profile covers 150,000 to 200,000 distinct CDR3 sequences, with 12% appearing a single time and over 25% taken by the ten largest. This sample also belongs to another study, concerning T cells expressing NK-cell markers. This second study notes: cDNA encoding TCR beta was synthesized via 5'RACE template switching incorporating UMIs.

Sample: CD8+ T cells sorted from PBMCs, taken roughly 13 days after vaccination. The receptors were sampled from a man aged 50 to 60 who received an inactivated influenza vaccine.

V usage is TRBV29-1 and J usage is TRBJ1-2, with 7 bases identical to TRBD1. The CDR3 totals 13 residues. Trimming cost V 2 bases and J 3 bases; bases outside gene matches: 3. Germline V gives CDR1 SQVTM, CDR2 ANQGSEA. The CDR3 region is CSVEPGGDYGYTF. The CDR3 DNA follows: TGCAGCGTTGAACCAGGGGGTGACTATGGCTACACCTTC.

The table lists this clonotype with a few counts. The rearrangement links TRBV4-3 to TRBJ2-7; the match to TRBD1 covers 7 bases. The J segment lost 3 bases and the V segment lost 0 bases, leaving 5 bases of the junction unmatched. The CDR3 runs 15 residues. CDR1 is LGHNA, CDR2 YSLEER, per germline. As DNA, the CDR3 is TGCGCCAGCAGCCAAGATACTAGGACAGGCTACGAGCAGTACTTC. Translation gives CASSQDTRTGYEQYF.

This clonotype was observed a few times. CDR3 loop: CASSPLASDTQYF. For the CDR3, the DNA is TGTGCCAGCAGCCCCCTAGCTTCAGATACGCAGTATTTT. The chain recombines TRBV14 with TRBJ2-3; tentatively, D is TRBD2 (5 bases). Germline V lookup: CDR1 SGHDN, CDR2 FVKESK. This CDR3 region has 13 residues. Between the trimmed V and J ends, which lost 4 bases and 4 bases, there was a span of 9 bases.

Many counts were recorded for this clonotype. The V gene is TRBV6-2 or TRBV6-3, the J gene TRBJ1-6; 9 bases fit TRBD1. J was trimmed by 7 bases and V by 5 bases; bases with no gene match: 6. This CDR3 has 15 residues. Germline loops: CDR1 MNHEY, CDR2 SVGEGT. CDR3 DNA: TGTGCCAGCAGTCAGTGGACAGGGGACAATTCACCCCTCCACTTT. Translation gives CASSQWTGDNSPLHF.

This clonotype has just a few counts. This chain joins TRBV9 and TRBJ2-7, with D perhaps matching TRBD2 (6 bases). V was pared by 4 bases and J by 1 base, with 15 bases between. Germline CDR1 is SGDLS and CDR2 is YYNGEE. The CDR3 is made up of 15 amino acids. CDR3 sequence: CASSPSGVQSYEQYF. Written as DNA, the CDR3 is TGTGCCAGCAGCCCTTCGGGGGTCCAATCCTACGAGCAGTACTTC. Full variable domain (missing parts from reference TRBV9 and TRBJ2-7): DSGVTQTPKHLITATGQRVTLRCSPRSGDLSVYWYQQSLDQGLQFLIQYYNGEERAKGNILERFSAQQFPDLHSELNLSSLELGDSALYFCASSPSGVQSYEQYFGPGTRLTVT.

The genes are TRBV7-2 and TRBJ2-2; possibly TRBD2 for D (5 bases). V was trimmed by 0 bases and J by 4 bases, leaving 6 bases between them. The CDR3 runs to 14 residues. Germline V gene data show CDR1 as SGHTA and CDR2 as FQGNSA. CDR3 in DNA: TGTGCCAGCAGCTTAGCCCGGGGCACCGGGGAGCTGTTTTTT. Translation: CASSLARGTGELFF.

The chain joins TRBV19 to TRBJ1-5; perhaps TRBD1 as D (6 bases). With 7 bases removed from V and 4 bases from J, the gap between germline ends came to 11 bases. This CDR3 comprises 13 residues. Germline CDR1 is LNHDA and CDR2 is SQIVND (reference sequence). CDR3 sequence: CASNRVGNQPQHF. The CDR3 DNA reads as TGTGCCAGTAACAGGGTTGGAAATCAGCCCCAGCATTTT.